The entry that follows covers one TCR beta chain sequence. No antigen is known for it. The CDR3 consists of 16 residues. The V end lost 2 bases, the J end lost 0 bases, and 11 bases lay between the germline ends. Germline CDR1 reads SGHRS; CDR2 reads YFSETQ. Primers used in a second PCR of roughly 6 to 11 cycles were a sample-barcoded 5' primer and a J-beta primer mix. TCRdb reprocessed the 5' RACE reads via MiXCR and lists one record per CDR3 protein. The table lists 790,000 or so distinct CDR3 sequences, roughly 46% of them singletons. This sample is part of a study of blood T cells in healthy people across ages. Study-wide results and caveats: CMV status of donors was unknown, possibly confounding expanded clonotype changes. Long-lived donors exceeded aged donors in naive CD4+ cells and diversity.

The chain links TRBV5-1 to TRBJ2-2; D is possibly TRBD1 (6 bases). The sequenced sample was blood. The TCR sequence derives from a man older than 75 in good health. The CDR3 DNA sequence: TGCGCCAGCAGCTTATACGGGACAACGAACACCGGGGAGCTGTTTTTT. It codes for CASSLYGTTNTGELFF.